This T cell receptor beta chain is drawn from a study of cytomegalovirus exposure and HLA in healthy donors. Broader study findings: The study dropped some indistinguishable V segments, TRBV6-2 and TRBV6-3 among them.

13 Jbeta primers and 60 Vbeta primers were used for the PCR. Sequenced by immunoSEQ multiplex PCR; TCRdb stores in-frame clones only, minus some. This sample has about 190,000 clones, with roughly 77% found just once. Germline CDR1 and CDR2: SEHNR and FQNEAQ (reference sequence). The length of the CDR3 is 15 residues. Trimming took off 4 bases at V and 1 base at J, with 14 bases between the two ends. As for this clone: Its antigen is unidentified.

The rearrangement uses TRBV7-9 and TRBJ2-7, with D perhaps matching TRBD1 (6 bases). The sequence was obtained from a man aged 25-45 years in good health and CMV-seropositive. The sample consisted of PBMCs. The CDR3 loop is CASSSDRFLSYEQYF. The CDR3 DNA is TGTGCCAGCAGCTCAGACAGGTTTCTTTCCTACGAGCAGTACTTC.